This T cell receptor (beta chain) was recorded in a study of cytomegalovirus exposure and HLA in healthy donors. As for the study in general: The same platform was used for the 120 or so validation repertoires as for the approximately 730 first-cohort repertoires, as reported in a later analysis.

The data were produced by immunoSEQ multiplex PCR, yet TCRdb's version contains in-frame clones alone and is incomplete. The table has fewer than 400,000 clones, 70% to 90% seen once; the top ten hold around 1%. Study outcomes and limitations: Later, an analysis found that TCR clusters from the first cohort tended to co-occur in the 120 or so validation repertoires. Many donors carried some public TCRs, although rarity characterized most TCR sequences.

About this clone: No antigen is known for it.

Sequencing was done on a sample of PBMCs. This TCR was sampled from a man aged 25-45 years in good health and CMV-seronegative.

This chain's CDR3 is CASSATGGYGYTF. The CDR3 region has the DNA TGTGCCAGCAGCGCTACAGGGGGCTATGGCTACACCTTC. The rearrangement links TRBV9 to TRBJ1-2, with 8 bases identical to TRBD1. The germline V gene has CDR1 SGDLS and CDR2 YYNGEE. This CDR3 region has 13 residues. V gave up 3 bases and J gave up 4 bases; unmatched junction bases: 2.